This entry concerns a single T cell receptor (beta chain). CDR3 length: 17 residues. V lost 3 bases and J lost 2, with 19 bases in between. Germline lookup yields CDR1 LNHDA and CDR2 SQIVND (reference sequence). Original analysis: Quantification of nucleated cells was approximated via reference gene primer amplification. This table comes from immunoSEQ multiplex PCR, and its TCRdb copy is limited to in-frame clones, with some not included. For V, J and clone size, that table is used; D and trimming come from the DNA. The sample gives more than 150,000 clones, around 92% of which show up once; roughly 3.1% is in the top ten. These data come from a study of blood T cell repertoires in COVID-19. Study-wide background: COVID-19 samples, acute and convalescent, were from the United States, Italy and Spain. PBMCs, B-cell-depleted T cells, or T cells were the source of the cDNA or gDNA that made up the material.

This clonotype was obtained from a man between 60 and 75 years old with acute or convalescent COVID-19. This chain connects TRBV19 to TRBJ1-2; no clear D gene. The sequenced material came from peripheral blood. Here the CDR3 DNA reads TGTGCCAGTAGTATCCAGGTGGGATCAACGGGAAACTATGGCTACACCTTC. This translates into CASSIQVGSTGNYGYTF.